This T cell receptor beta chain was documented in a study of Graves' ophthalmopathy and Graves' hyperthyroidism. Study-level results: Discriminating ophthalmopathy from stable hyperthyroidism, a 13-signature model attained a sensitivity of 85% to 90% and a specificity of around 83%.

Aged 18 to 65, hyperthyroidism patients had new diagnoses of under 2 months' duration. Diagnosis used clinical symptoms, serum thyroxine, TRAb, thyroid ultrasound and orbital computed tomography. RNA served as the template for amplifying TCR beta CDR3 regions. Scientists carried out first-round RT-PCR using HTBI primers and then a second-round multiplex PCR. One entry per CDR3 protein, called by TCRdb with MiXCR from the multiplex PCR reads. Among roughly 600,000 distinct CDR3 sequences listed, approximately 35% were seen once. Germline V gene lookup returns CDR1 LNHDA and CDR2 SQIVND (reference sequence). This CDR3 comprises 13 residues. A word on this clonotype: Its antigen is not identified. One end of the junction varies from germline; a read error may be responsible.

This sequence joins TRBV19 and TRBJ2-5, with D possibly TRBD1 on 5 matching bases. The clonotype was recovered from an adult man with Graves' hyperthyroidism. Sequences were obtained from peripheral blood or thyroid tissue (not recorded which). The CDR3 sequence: CASSIGAEEAQYF. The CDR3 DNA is TGTGCCAGTAGTATTGGGGCGGAAGAGGCCCAGTACTTC.